What follows is one TCR beta chain and its context. The antigen it binds to is not known. Base qualities were left out, and no much larger clone turns up one base away. TCRbeta CDR3 regions were amplified from genomic DNA by means of the immunoSEQ Assay, a bias-controlled multiplex PCR. The source study handled its data this way. Nucleated cell counts per sample were estimated from amplification of reference gene primers within the assay. Sequence reads were collapsed and filtered to measure the absolute abundance of every unique TCRbeta CDR3 rearrangement. For each sample, productive Simpson clonality was calculated as the square root of Simpson's diversity index over productive rearrangements. TCRdb carries this immuneACCESS record with in-frame sequences only. Its versions omit some clonotypes, under half of them owing to an unresolved V gene in the studies checked, with the rest unexplained. The DNA was the basis for D and trimming; V, J and clone size are from that table. The sample contains around 310,000 clones, approximately 89% of them found a single time. Jointly, the top ten make up around 13% of the sample.

The data are from a study of blood T cell repertoires in COVID-19 (dated by TCRdb to the early 2020s). Broadly, across the study: Samples from collaborators originated in the United States, Italy and Spain and spanned both the acute and convalescent phases of COVID-19. Deeply sampled blood TCRbeta repertoires from subjects exposed to, actively infected with, or recovered from COVID-19 were included in the dataset. The sample metadata nearly always contained a de-identified subject ID, COVID-19 status, age in years and sex. The samples were drawn from the first 160 participants of the ongoing ImmuneRACE study and from 1,200 or so subjects provided by 6 global collaborators. A freely available public database, intended as a resource for researchers studying the immune response to SARS-CoV-2, is where the repertoires were released. Where HLA class I and class II types were available, the types were taken from metadata supplied by the sample provider, not from assay-based typing. The material from the prospective study consisted of cDNA or gDNA derived from T cells, B-cell-depleted T cells, or PBMCs. Results the study describes overall, beyond this receptor: Clinical and demographic metadata were provided uncurated, with the amount varying by source and participant.

Collaborating institutions collected whole blood in K2EDTA tubes following their own protocols. For TCRbeta analysis, collaborators shipped samples as frozen whole blood, isolated PBMCs, or DNA extracted from either of those sample types. The CDR3, cysteine through phenylalanine, is 15 amino acids long. The only DNA kept is the CDR3, 45 bases in frame from the first base. The trim is 0 bases for V and 4 bases for J, with a gap of 10 bases between the germline ends. Reading the germline V gene (reference sequence) gives CDR1 SEHNR and CDR2 FQNEAQ. The chain employs TRBV7-9 and TRBJ2-1; the D region possibly corresponds to TRBD1 (6 bases align). The specimen was peripheral blood. The source is a woman aged 55-70 years with acute or convalescent COVID-19. The CDR3 corresponds to CASSLAGQFYNEQFF. The DNA reads TGTGCCAGCAGCTTAGCTGGACAGTTTTACAATGAGCAGTTCTTC. This CDR3, with the reference TRBV7-9 and TRBJ2-1 proteins standing in past its ends, gives the full variable domain DTGVSQNPRHKITKRGQNVTFRCDPISEHNRLYWYRQTLGQGPEFLTYFQNEAQLEKSRLLSDRFSAERPKGSFSTLEIQRTEQGDSAMYLCASSLAGQFYNEQFFGPGTRLTVL.